The text below deals with one TCR beta chain. The antigen is undetermined. This sample stems from a study of metastatic and nonmetastatic thyroid tumors. About the research overall: Comparison of repertoires was carried out across blood and tumor or nodule tissue from malignant and benign thyroid patients.

TCRdb used MiXCR to call clones anew from the PCR reads. The sample includes about 38,000 clones, roughly 25% of them seen just once. The study, taken as a whole, reports: Significantly greater TCR beta diversity was reportedly found in malignant thyroid tumors than in benign nodules (in blood and tumor).

Every patient underwent thyroid surgery untreated. Trimming cost V 5 bases and J 1 base; bases outside gene matches: 5. Germline assignment: CDR1 SGHAT and CDR2 FQNNGV. The CDR3 has 14 residues. The specimen was blood. The receptor was derived from a female donor with papillary thyroid cancer or a benign thyroid nodule (not recorded which). Some clones in this sample may be carry-over from other donors' samples. The chain is built from TRBV11-2 and TRBJ2-7, with 7 positions matching TRBD1. The CDR3 loop reads CASSHQTGSYEQYF. In nucleotides, the CDR3 is TGTGCCAGCAGCCACCAGACAGGGTCCTACGAGCAGTACTTC.